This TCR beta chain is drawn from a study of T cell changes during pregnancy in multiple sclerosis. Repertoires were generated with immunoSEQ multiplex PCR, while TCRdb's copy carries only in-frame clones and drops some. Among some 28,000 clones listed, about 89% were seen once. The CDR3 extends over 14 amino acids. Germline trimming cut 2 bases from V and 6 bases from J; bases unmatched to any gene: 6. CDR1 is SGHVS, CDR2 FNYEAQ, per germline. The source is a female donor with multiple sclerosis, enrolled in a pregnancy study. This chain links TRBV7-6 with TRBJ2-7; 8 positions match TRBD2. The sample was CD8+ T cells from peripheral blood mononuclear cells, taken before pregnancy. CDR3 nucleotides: TGTGCCAGCAGCTTACTACTAGCGGCGGGCGAGCAGTACTTC. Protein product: CASSLLLAAGEQYF.